One sample yielded the 31 T cell receptor beta chains listed below, sequenced in a study of vaccination effects on CD4 cells after COVID-19. These TCRs are of unknown antigen specificity. Sequencing in the ViraFEST assay came after antigen-specific CD4+ T cells had been expanded with viral peptide pools, which were used to stimulate PBMC. CD4+ T cell isolation took place after less than 13 days of culture. Everyone in the study got two shots of either the BNT162b2 or mRNA-1273 vaccine. Libraries were prepared by immunoSEQ multiplex PCR; TCRdb keeps only in-frame clonotypes and omits some of them. Of roughly 41,000 clones listed, about four fifths were seen once; the top ten hold over 12%. This material consisted of CD4+ T cells from PBMCs cultured with HCoV-OC43 spike peptides, taken after COVID-19 vaccination. Indicated subset: HCoV-OC43 spike overlapping peptide pool stimulation. The receptors shown here come from a human donor who received a COVID-19 vaccine.

This clone was seen a few times. This sequence joins TRBV2 and TRBJ2-1, with D possibly TRBD2 on 5 matching bases. Germline V gene data show CDR1 as SNHLY and CDR2 as FYNNEI. The CDR3 is 13 amino acids. Trimming cost V 4 bases and J 9 bases, with 13 bases left between them. The DNA of the CDR3 is TGTGCCAGCAGTGTATTAGAACTAGGTGAGCAGTTCTTC. This codes for CASSVLELGEQFF.

This chain joins TRBV19 and TRBJ1-5, with 9 bases fitting TRBD1. Per the germline V gene, CDR1 is LNHDA and CDR2 is SQIVND (reference sequence). The CDR3 covers 13 residues. The ends lost 9 bases at V and 7 bases at J; junction bases unmatched: 7. This CDR3 is CASRDREPQPQHF. DNA for the CDR3: TGTGCCAGCCGGGACAGGGAGCCCCAGCCCCAGCATTTT.

The chain is built from TRBV6-5 and TRBJ2-7, with D tentatively TRBD2 (5 bases). The CDR3 totals 15 residues. Germline V gene lookup returns CDR1 MNHEY and CDR2 SVGAGI. The V and J ends lost 2 bases and 0 bases respectively, with 11 bases between them. In DNA, the CDR3 is TGTGCCAGCAGTTACCCCGAGGGAAGCTCCTACGAGCAGTACTTC. Translation gives CASSYPEGSSYEQYF.

CDR3 amino acids: CASSIGTGLNTEAFF. Here the CDR3 DNA reads TGTGCCAGTAGTATAGGGACAGGGTTGAACACTGAAGCTTTCTTT. The rearrangement uses TRBV19 and TRBJ1-1; 8 bases fit TRBD1. The junction had 1 base not matched to a gene; V was cut back by 1 base and J by 0 bases. Germline CDR1 and CDR2: LNHDA and SQIVND (reference sequence). This CDR3 region has 15 residues.

The rearrangement links TRBV2 to TRBJ1-4; TRBD1 aligns across 9 bases. Unmatched junction bases numbered 7, after V lost 7 bases and J lost 7 bases. Per the germline V gene, CDR1 is SNHLY and CDR2 is FYNNEI. The CDR3 length is 14 residues. CDR3 coding DNA: TGTGCCAGCAATAGGGACAGGGCAACTGAAAAACTGTTTTTT. Translated, it gives CASNRDRATEKLFF.

The genes are TRBV5-1 and TRBJ1-1; a weak D match, TRBD1 (5 bases). Germline CDR1 and CDR2: SGHRS and YFSETQ. The V and J ends lost 6 bases and 2 bases respectively, with 17 bases between them. CDR3 length: 15 residues. The CDR3 DNA reads TGCGCCAGCAATACACCCCCTGACAGCAACACTGAAGCTTTCTTT. Amino acids: CASNTPPDSNTEAFF. Based on the CDR3 plus reference TRBV5-1 and TRBJ1-1, the full variable domain is KAGVTQTPRYLIKTRGQQVTLSCSPISGHRSVSWYQQTPGQGLQFLFEYFSETQRNKGNFPGRFSGRQFSNSRSEMNVSTLELGDSALYLCASNTPPDSNTEAFFGQGTRLTVV.

V and J are TRBV4-1 and TRBJ1-2; possibly TRBD1 for D (5 bases). V lost 2 bases to trimming and J lost 0 bases, with 25 bases between them. In germline, CDR1 is MGHRA, CDR2 YSYEKL. This CDR3 contains 20 residues. The CDR3 coding sequence is TGCGCCAGCAGCCAACCCAAGGCAGGGAAGGGAGGTGGGACTAACTATGGCTACACCTTC. This translates into CASSQPKAGKGGGTNYGYTF.

This clone was seen a few times. This chain joins TRBV3-1 (or the pseudogene TRBV3-2) and TRBJ1-3; D call uncertain. Deletions cut 0 bases from V and 4 bases from J, with 7 bases between. The CDR3 loop spans 14 amino acids. Looked up from germline, CDR1 is LGHDT and CDR2 is YNNKEL (reference sequence). CDR3 sequence (DNA): TGTGCCAGCAGCCAAGATGTAGGGGGAAACACCATATATTTT. This translates into CASSQDVGGNTIYF.

J is TRBJ2-5 and V is TRBV12-1; the D call of TRBD1 is as the table states it, not checked on the DNA. TRBV12-1 is listed as a pseudogene. The CDR3 length is 15 residues. CDR3 in amino acids: CASSSDREDQETQYF. As DNA, the CDR3 is TGTGCCAGCAGCTCCGACAGGGAGGATCAAGAGACCCAGTACTTC.

Only one count was recorded for this clone. This chain links TRBV18 with TRBJ2-7, with TRBD1 as a possible D gene (5 bases). The germline gives CDR1 KGHSH, CDR2 LQKENI. This CDR3 spans 12 amino acids. V lost 5 bases and J 5 bases, leaving 10 bases between the germline ends. The CDR3 region is CASSSTQDEQYF. The CDR3 DNA sequence: TGTGCCAGCTCATCCACACAGGACGAGCAGTACTTC.

The J gene is TRBJ1-2, the V gene TRBV7-8, with unresolved D. With 4 bases removed from V and 0 bases from J, the gap between germline ends came to 6 bases. In germline, CDR1 is SGHVS, CDR2 FQNEAQ. The CDR3 runs to 13 residues. DNA for the CDR3: TGTGCCAGCAGCTGGAATTCTAACTATGGCTACACCTTC. Its protein is CASSWNSNYGYTF.

The chain has TRBV21-1 and TRBJ1-1; the table's D call, TRBD1, was not checked against the DNA. TRBV21-1 is deemed a pseudogene. The CDR3 runs 18 residues. The DNA for the CDR3 is TGTGCCAGCAGCAAAGACCTTGGCCCCCGTTACGTGAACACTGAAGCTTTCTTT. This codes for CASSKDLGPRYVNTEAFF.

This clone has only a few counts. This sequence joins TRBV2 and TRBJ1-2; 8 bases match TRBD1. In germline, CDR1 is SNHLY, CDR2 FYNNEI. The CDR3 spans 15 residues. J was trimmed by 5 bases and V by 6 bases; bases with no gene match: 11. CDR3 loop: CASSNQPGQVYGYTF. For the CDR3, the DNA is TGTGCCAGCAGCAATCAACCGGGACAGGTTTATGGCTACACCTTC.

The V call is TRBV18, the J call TRBJ2-6; D not certain. Trimming pared 0 bases from V and 0 bases from J, leaving 12 bases between. This CDR3 is built from 18 residues. Germline V gene sequence: CDR1 KGHSH, CDR2 LQKENI. For the CDR3, the DNA is TGTGCCAGCTCACCACCGAACAGACTTCACTCTGGGGCCAACGTCCTGACTTTC. It encodes CASSPPNRLHSGANVLTF.

This chain uses TRBV4-1 with TRBJ1-1; 9 bases map to TRBD1. V dropped 5 bases and J dropped 4; count of bases not matched to a gene: 5. Looked up from germline, CDR1 is MGHRA and CDR2 is YSYEKL. The CDR3 totals 14 residues. CDR3 DNA sequence: TGCGCCAGCAGCAAGGACAGGGGTTCCACTGAAGCTTTCTTT. Translation: CASSKDRGSTEAFF.

This clone was detected only a few times. V is TRBV4-1 and J is TRBJ1-6; 7 positions match TRBD1. CDR1 is MGHRA and CDR2 is YSYEKL in the germline V gene. The CDR3 sequence is 13 residues long. The V segment lost 4 bases and the J segment 9 bases; nucleotides outside the gene matches: 3. CDR3 protein: CASSRTGVSPLHF. The CDR3 DNA follows: TGCGCCAGCAGCCGCACAGGGGTTTCACCCCTCCACTTT.

This chain uses TRBV24-1 with TRBJ2-3; possibly TRBD1 or TRBD2 for D (5 bases each). This CDR3 comprises 13 residues. V lost 4 bases and J 6 bases, leaving 10 bases between the germline ends. Germline CDR1 and CDR2: KGHDR and SFDVKD. For the CDR3, the DNA is TGTGCCACCAGTGACGGGGCTGCGGATACGCAGTATTTT. It encodes CATSDGAADTQYF.

V and J are TRBV3-1 (or the pseudogene TRBV3-2) and TRBJ2-1; 10 bases are a match to TRBD2. In germline, CDR1 is LGHDT, CDR2 YNNKEL (reference sequence). The CDR3 length is 15 residues. The V and J ends lost 5 bases and 7 bases, in that order; junction bases with no gene match: 8. The CDR3 is CASSYERGGLNEQFF. Here the CDR3 DNA reads TGTGCCAGCAGCTACGAGCGGGGGGGCTTGAATGAGCAGTTCTTC.

The V and J genes are TRBV29-1 and TRBJ1-3; 8 bases match TRBD1. V lost 4 bases to trimming and J lost 4 bases; unmatched junction nucleotides: 3. This CDR3 is 13 amino acids long. Germline values: CDR1 SQVTM, CDR2 ANQGSEA. The CDR3 region is CSVGGTGGNTIYF. CDR3 nucleotides: TGCAGCGTTGGGGGGACAGGAGGAAACACCATATATTTT.

The gene calls are TRBV5-1 and TRBJ2-3; unclear D gene. Trimming took 0 bases from V and 0 from J, leaving 8 bases between them. The germline CDR1 and CDR2 sequences are SGHRS and YFSETQ. The CDR3 has 15 residues. CDR3 sequence (DNA): TGCGCCAGCAGCTTGGTCCCGTCTAGCACAGATACGCAGTATTTT. Translated: CASSLVPSSTDTQYF.

This clone showed up just once. This chain joins TRBV9 and TRBJ2-2; 10 positions match TRBD1. Germline V gene lookup returns CDR1 SGDLS and CDR2 YYNGEE. This CDR3 is 16 amino acids long. V was clipped by 4 bases and J by 6 bases; unmatched bases: 9. This chain's CDR3 is CASSTRTGGIPGELFF. The DNA of the CDR3 is TGTGCCAGCAGCACTCGGACAGGGGGTATTCCCGGGGAGCTGTTTTTT.

The chain links TRBV4-1 to TRBJ1-4; TRBD1 matches 11 bases. V trimming: 3 bases; J trimming: 8 bases; junction bases outside the gene matches: 5. The CDR3 consists of 15 residues. Germline values: CDR1 MGHRA, CDR2 YSYEKL. In DNA form, the CDR3 reads TGCGCCAGCAGCCATGGACAGGGGGCTCAGGAAAAACTGTTTTTT. This sequence encodes CASSHGQGAQEKLFF.

The rearrangement links TRBV5-1 to TRBJ2-1, with 11 nucleotides matching TRBD2. Germline CDR1 and CDR2: SGHRS and YFSETQ. V lost 5 bases and J lost 8; bases outside the gene matches: 6. The CDR3 is 14 amino acids. The CDR3 nucleotides read TGCGCCAGCAGGACTAGCGGGGATCGGGATGAGCAGTTCTTC. This codes for CASRTSGDRDEQFF.

In its sample, this clone was seen a few times. The genes are TRBV18 and TRBJ2-5; D remains ambiguous. The CDR3 consists of 14 residues. Trimming removed 4 bases from V and 1 base from J, with 10 bases in between. Germline V gene sequence: CDR1 KGHSH, CDR2 LQKENI. Written as DNA, the CDR3 is TGTGCCAGCTCACTCAGCAATGGCCAAGAGACCCAGTACTTC. Its protein is CASSLSNGQETQYF.

The gene calls are TRBV29-1 and TRBJ1-1; 8 bases are shared with TRBD1. This CDR3 contains 13 residues. The V and J ends lost 7 bases and 0 bases, in that order; junction bases with no gene match: 4. Germline loops: CDR1 SQVTM, CDR2 ANQGSEA. The CDR3: CSALTGVNTEAFF. The CDR3 DNA sequence: TGCAGCGCCCTGACAGGGGTGAACACTGAAGCTTTCTTT.

This rearrangement joins TRBV19 to TRBJ1-2; D might be TRBD1 (5 bases). Trimming took off 6 bases at V and 5 bases at J, with 19 bases between the two ends. Looked up from germline, CDR1 is LNHDA and CDR2 is SQIVND (reference sequence). The CDR3 length is 15 residues. Here the CDR3 reads CASSKLGLTRYGYTF. The CDR3 DNA reads TGTGCCAGTAGCAAACTGGGACTAACCCGGTATGGCTACACCTTC.

The chain carries TRBV7-9 and TRBJ1-6; D is unresolved. V gave up 3 bases and J gave up 0 bases, with 12 bases separating them. The CDR3 extends over 17 amino acids. In germline, CDR1 is SEHNR, CDR2 FQNEAQ (reference sequence). The CDR3 region has the DNA TGTGCCAGCAGCTTGGGCAGCCAGAGCTCCTATAATTCACCCCTCCACTTT. Encoded protein: CASSLGSQSSYNSPLHF.

The J gene is TRBJ1-4, the V gene TRBV28; no firm D call. There are 15 residues in the CDR3. CDR1 MDHEN and CDR2 SYDVKM come from the germline V gene. V lost 4 bases and J lost 3, with 12 bases in between. The DNA for the CDR3 is TGTGCCAGCAGTTCTAGGAGCGCGGCTAATGAAAAACTGTTTTTT. Its translation is CASSSRSAANEKLFF.

This clone was seen a single time. This rearrangement joins TRBV18 to TRBJ2-4; weak D call: TRBD1 (6 bases). The germline gives CDR1 KGHSH, CDR2 LQKENI. V was clipped by 3 bases and J by 9 bases, with 15 bases between them. CDR3 length: 14 amino acids. DNA of the CDR3: TGTGCCAGCTCACCTCTGGACCAGGGGAGCATTCAGTACTTC. Its protein product is CASSPLDQGSIQYF.

The chain joins TRBV6-5 to TRBJ2-7; a weak D match, TRBD1 (5 bases). The CDR3 runs 14 residues. V was shortened by 0 bases and J by 3 bases, with 9 bases between the two germline ends. Germline CDR1 reads MNHEY; CDR2 reads SVGAGI. CDR3 amino acids: CASSYSPGLYEQYF. In nucleotides, the CDR3 is TGTGCCAGCAGTTACTCGCCAGGGCTCTACGAGCAGTACTTC.

The chain is built from TRBV5-3 and TRBJ1-2, with 10 bases lining up with TRBD1. TRBV5-3 is marked as an open reading frame, function uncertain. The junction had 10 bases not matched to a gene; V was cut back by 3 bases and J by 8 bases. There are 15 residues in the CDR3. This CDR3 reads CARSCRDRGTGGYTF. The CDR3 coding sequence is TGTGCCAGAAGCTGCCGGGACAGGGGCACGGGGGGCTACACCTTC.